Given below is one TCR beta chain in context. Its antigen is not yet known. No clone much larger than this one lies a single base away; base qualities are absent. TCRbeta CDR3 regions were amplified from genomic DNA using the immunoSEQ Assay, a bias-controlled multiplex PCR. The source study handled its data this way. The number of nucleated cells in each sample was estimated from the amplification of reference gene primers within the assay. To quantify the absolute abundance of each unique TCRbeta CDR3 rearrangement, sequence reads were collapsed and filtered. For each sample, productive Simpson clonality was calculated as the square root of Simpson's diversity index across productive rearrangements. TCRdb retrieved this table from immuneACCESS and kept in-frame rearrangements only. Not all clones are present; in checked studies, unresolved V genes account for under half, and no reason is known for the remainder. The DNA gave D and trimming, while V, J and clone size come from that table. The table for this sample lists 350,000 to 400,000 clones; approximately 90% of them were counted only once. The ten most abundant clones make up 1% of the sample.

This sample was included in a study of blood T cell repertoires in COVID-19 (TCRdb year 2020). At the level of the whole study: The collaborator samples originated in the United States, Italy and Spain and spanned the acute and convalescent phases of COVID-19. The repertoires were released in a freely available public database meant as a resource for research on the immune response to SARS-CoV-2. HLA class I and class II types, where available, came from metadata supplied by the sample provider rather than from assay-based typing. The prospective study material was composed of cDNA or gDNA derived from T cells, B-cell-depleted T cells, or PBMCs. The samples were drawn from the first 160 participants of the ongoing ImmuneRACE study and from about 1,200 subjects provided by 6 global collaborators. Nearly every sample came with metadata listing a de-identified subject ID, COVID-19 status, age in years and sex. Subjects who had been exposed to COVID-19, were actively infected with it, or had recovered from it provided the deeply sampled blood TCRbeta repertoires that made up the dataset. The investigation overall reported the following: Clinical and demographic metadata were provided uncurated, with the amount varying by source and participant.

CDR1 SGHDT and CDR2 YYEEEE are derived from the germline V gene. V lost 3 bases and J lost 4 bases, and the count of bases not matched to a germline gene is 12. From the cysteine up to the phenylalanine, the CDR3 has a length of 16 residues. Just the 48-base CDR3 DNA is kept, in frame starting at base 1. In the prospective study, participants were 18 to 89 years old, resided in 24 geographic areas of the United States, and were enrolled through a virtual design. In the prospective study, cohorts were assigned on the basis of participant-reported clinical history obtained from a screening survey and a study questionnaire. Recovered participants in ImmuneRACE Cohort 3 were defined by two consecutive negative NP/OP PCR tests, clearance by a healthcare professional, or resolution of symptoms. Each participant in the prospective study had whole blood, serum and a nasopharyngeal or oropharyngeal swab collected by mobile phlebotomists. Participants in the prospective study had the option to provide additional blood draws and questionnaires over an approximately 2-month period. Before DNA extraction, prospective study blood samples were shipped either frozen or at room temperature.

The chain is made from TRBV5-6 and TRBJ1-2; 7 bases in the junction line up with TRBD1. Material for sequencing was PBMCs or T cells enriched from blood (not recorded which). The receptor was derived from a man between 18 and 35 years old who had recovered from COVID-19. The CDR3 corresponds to CASSSLRRGRIYGYTF. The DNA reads TGTGCCAGCAGCTCTTTACGGAGGGGGCGTATCTATGGCTACACCTTC.